One and the same sample provided the 18 T cell receptor beta chains below, sequenced in a study of cytomegalovirus exposure and HLA in healthy donors. The PCR contained 60 Vbeta and 13 Jbeta primers. Assay used: immunoSEQ multiplex PCR; TCRdb lists only in-frame clones, some missing. The sample records 120,000 or so clones, over 65% being singletons. The sample taken for sequencing was PBMCs. These receptors were taken from a man aged 30-40 years in good health and CMV-seronegative.

The chain is built from TRBV28 and TRBJ2-5; D possibly corresponds to TRBD2 (5 bases). Germline CDR1 is MDHEN and CDR2 is SYDVKM. V gave up 2 bases and J gave up 6 bases, with 22 bases separating them. The CDR3 sequence is 17 residues long. CDR3 sequence reads: CASSLGLRAEVRKTQYF. CDR3 nucleotides: TGTGCCAGCAGTTTAGGGCTGAGAGCGGAAGTAAGAAAGACCCAGTACTTC.

The V call is TRBV27, the J call TRBJ2-3; maybe TRBD2 (5 bases). V lost 7 bases to trimming and J lost 1 base, with 18 bases between them. The CDR3 is 16 amino acids. Germline V lookup: CDR1 MNHEY, CDR2 SMNVEV (reference sequence). The CDR3 nucleotides read TGTGCCAGCATCCGATACGGACTGGATCGCACAGATACGCAGTATTTT. Protein sequence: CASIRYGLDRTDTQYF.

Only a few counts were recorded for this clone. The chain's CDR3 is CASSVAPDRAGNTIYF. CDR3 DNA: TGTGCCAGCAGCGTAGCCCCCGACAGGGCTGGAAACACCATATATTTT. V is TRBV9 and J is TRBJ1-3, with TRBD1 matching over 7 bases. Germline trimming cut 0 bases from V and 2 bases from J; bases unmatched to any gene: 5. The CDR3 is 16 amino acids. Looked up from germline, CDR1 is SGDLS and CDR2 is YYNGEE.

The chain recombines TRBV9 with TRBJ2-3, with 7 bases matching TRBD1. Germline-derived CDR1 and CDR2 are SGDLS and YYNGEE. CDR3 length: 16 amino acids. V trimming: 4 bases; J trimming: 1 base; junction bases outside the gene matches: 9. Here the CDR3 reads CASSRQGSVGTDTQYF. Here the CDR3 DNA reads TGTGCCAGCAGCCGACAGGGTTCGGTGGGCACAGATACGCAGTATTTT. Variable domain in full (rest from reference TRBV9 and TRBJ2-3): DSGVTQTPKHLITATGQRVTLRCSPRSGDLSVYWYQQSLDQGLQFLIQYYNGEERAKGNILERFSAQQFPDLHSELNLSSLELGDSALYFCASSRQGSVGTDTQYFGPGTRLTVL.

The genes are TRBV4-2 and TRBJ2-7, with 7 nucleotides matching TRBD2. The CDR3 is made up of 17 amino acids. J lost 4 bases, V lost 0 bases, and 12 bases had no gene match. Germline V lookup: CDR1 LGHNA, CDR2 YNFKEQ. CDR3 in DNA: TGTGCCAGCAGCCAAGATCAGACGGGACTAAGGGCGTACGAGCAGTACTTC. Protein sequence: CASSQDQTGLRAYEQYF.

The chain has TRBV28 and TRBJ2-7, with D hard to call. The V gene's germline CDR1 is MDHEN and CDR2 SYDVKM. The CDR3 extends over 14 amino acids. Trimming removed 1 base at V and 2 bases at J, with 9 bases between. DNA of the CDR3: TGTGCCAGCAGTTTATTTCGACAAGCCTACGAGCAGTACTTC. Its protein is CASSLFRQAYEQYF. Full variable domain (missing parts from reference TRBV28 and TRBJ2-7): DVKVTQSSRYLVKRTGEKVFLECVQDMDHENMFWYRQDPGLGLRLIYFSYDVKMKEKGDIPEGYSVSREKKERFSLILESASTNQTSMYLCASSLFRQAYEQYFGPGTRLTVT.

The V gene is TRBV19, the J gene TRBJ1-4; possible D gene TRBD1, 6 bases. V lost 5 bases to trimming and J lost 8 bases, with 15 bases between them. The CDR3 totals 14 residues. The V gene's germline CDR1 is LNHDA and CDR2 SQIVND (reference sequence). CDR3 loop: CASSDQGIREKLFF. The CDR3 bases are TGTGCCAGTAGTGACCAGGGGATTAGGGAAAAACTGTTTTTT.

The chain carries TRBV6-4 and TRBJ1-2; D perhaps matches TRBD1 (5 bases). The germline gives CDR1 MRHNA, CDR2 SNTAGT. This CDR3 contains 13 residues. Trimming took off 4 bases at V and 8 bases at J, with 14 bases between the two ends. The CDR3 reads CASSGRGESGYTF. The CDR3 nucleotides read TGTGCCAGCAGTGGACGGGGGGAATCGGGCTACACCTTC.

This sequence joins TRBV5-1 and TRBJ1-1; tentative D call: TRBD1 (5 bases). The V end lost 1 base, the J end lost 1 base, and 8 bases lay between the germline ends. CDR3 length equals 14 residues. CDR1 and CDR2 from the germline V gene are SGHRS and YFSETQ. CDR3 sequence reads: CASSLFQGNTEAFF. In nucleotides, the CDR3 is TGCGCCAGCAGCTTGTTTCAGGGGAACACTGAAGCTTTCTTT.

This chain connects TRBV29-1 to TRBJ1-1; D is possibly TRBD1 (5 bases). The CDR3 sequence is 14 residues long. Germline V lookup: CDR1 SQVTM, CDR2 ANQGSEA. V lost 5 bases to trimming and J lost 0 bases, with 13 bases between them. The chain's CDR3 is CSVPWGSLNTEAFF. The CDR3, as DNA: TGCAGCGTTCCGTGGGGCTCCCTGAACACTGAAGCTTTCTTT.

V usage is TRBV5-1 and J usage is TRBJ2-7; 7 bases match TRBD2. With V trimmed by 0 bases and J by 3 bases, 3 bases remained unmatched. CDR3 length equals 14 residues. Per germline, CDR1 SGHRS and CDR2 YFSETQ. In nucleotides, the CDR3 is TGCGCCAGCAGCTTGGAGCGGGGCCGCTACGAGCAGTACTTC. This codes for CASSLERGRYEQYF.

J is TRBJ2-1 and V is TRBV7-3, with D possibly being TRBD1 (5 bases). The CDR3 spans 16 residues. The germline V and J ends were trimmed by 1 base and 1 base, with 11 bases remaining between them. Germline values: CDR1 SGHTA, CDR2 FQGTGA. As DNA, the CDR3 is TGTGCCAGCAGCTTAAGTGGGGCCCCATCCTACAATGAGCAGTTCTTC. Amino acids: CASSLSGAPSYNEQFF.

This sequence joins TRBV7-2 and TRBJ1-1, with a tentative D call TRBD1 (5 bases). The CDR3 extends over 13 amino acids. Trimming took 9 bases from V and 1 from J, leaving 12 bases between them. CDR1 SGHTA and CDR2 FQGNSA come from the germline V gene. CDR3 loop: CASQLQGNTEAFF. The CDR3 DNA follows: TGTGCCAGTCAACTTCAGGGGAACACTGAAGCTTTCTTT.

V usage is TRBV5-1 and J usage is TRBJ1-2, with TRBD1 identical over 7 bases. Germline V lookup: CDR1 SGHRS, CDR2 YFSETQ. J lost 2 bases, V lost 3 bases, and 1 base had no gene match. The CDR3 consists of 13 residues. The CDR3 loop is CASSSTGNYGYTF. The CDR3 nucleotides are TGCGCCAGCAGCTCGACAGGGAACTATGGCTACACCTTC. Variable domain in full (rest from reference TRBV5-1 and TRBJ1-2): KAGVTQTPRYLIKTRGQQVTLSCSPISGHRSVSWYQQTPGQGLQFLFEYFSETQRNKGNFPGRFSGRQFSNSRSEMNVSTLELGDSALYLCASSSTGNYGYTFGSGTRLTVV.

This clone has a handful of counts. This chain links TRBV5-6 with TRBJ2-5, with D maybe TRBD2 (5 bases). Germline CDR1 is SGHDT and CDR2 is YYEEEE. V dropped 0 bases and J dropped 5 bases, with 8 bases sitting between them. This CDR3 comprises 13 residues. This CDR3 reads CASSLVREETQYF. DNA of the CDR3: TGTGCCAGCAGCTTGGTTAGGGAGGAGACCCAGTACTTC. Full variable domain (outside the CDR3, taken from reference TRBV5-6 and TRBJ2-5): DAGVTQSPTHLIKTRGQQVTLRCSPKSGHDTVSWYQQALGQGPQFIFQYYEEEERQRGNFPDRFSGHQFPNYSSELNVNALLLGDSALYLCASSLVREETQYFGPGTRLLVL.

The gene calls are TRBV7-8 and TRBJ2-3; D is ambiguous. The CDR3 spans 11 residues. Germline values: CDR1 SGHVS, CDR2 FQNEAQ. V lost 4 bases to trimming and J lost 6 bases, with 5 bases between them. The DNA of the CDR3 is TGTGCCAGCAGCTACGGGGATACGCAGTATTTT. Its translation is CASSYGDTQYF.

The table lists this clone with a few counts. The gene calls are TRBV5-1 and TRBJ2-2; 8 nucleotides agree with TRBD1. Germline V gene data show CDR1 as SGHRS and CDR2 as YFSETQ. The CDR3 sequence is 21 residues long. V was pared by 0 bases and J by 4 bases, with 20 bases of the junction left unmatched. The CDR3 sequence: CASSLAAGGVDRAVFTGELFF. The CDR3 region has the DNA TGCGCCAGCAGCTTGGCAGCGGGCGGCGTGGACAGGGCGGTATTCACCGGGGAGCTGTTTTTT.

The V call is TRBV4-2, the J call TRBJ1-3, with 12 bases aligning to TRBD1. Trimming took 4 bases from V and 2 from J; bases not matched to a gene: 3. From germline, CDR1 is LGHNA and CDR2 YNFKEQ. The CDR3 loop spans 16 amino acids. CDR3 in amino acids: CASSPRDRGPGNTIYF. For the CDR3, the DNA is TGTGCCAGCAGCCCCAGGGACAGGGGGCCTGGAAACACCATATATTTT.